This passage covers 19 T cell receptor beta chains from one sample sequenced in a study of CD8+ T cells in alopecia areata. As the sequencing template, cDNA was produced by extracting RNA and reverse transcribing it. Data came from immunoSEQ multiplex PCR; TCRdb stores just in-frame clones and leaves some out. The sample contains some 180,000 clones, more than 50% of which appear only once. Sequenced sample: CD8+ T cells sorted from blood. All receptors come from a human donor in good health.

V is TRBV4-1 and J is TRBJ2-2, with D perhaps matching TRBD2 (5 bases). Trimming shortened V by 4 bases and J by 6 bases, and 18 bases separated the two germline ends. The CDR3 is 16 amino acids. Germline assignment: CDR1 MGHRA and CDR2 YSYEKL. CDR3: CASSPQAPGVPGELFF. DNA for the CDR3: TGCGCCAGCAGCCCCCAGGCCCCCGGGGTACCCGGGGAGCTGTTTTTT.

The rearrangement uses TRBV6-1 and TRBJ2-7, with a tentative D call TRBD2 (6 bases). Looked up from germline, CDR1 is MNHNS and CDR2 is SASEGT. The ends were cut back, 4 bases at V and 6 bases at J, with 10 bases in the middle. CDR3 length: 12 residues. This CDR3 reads CASSVSGSEQYF. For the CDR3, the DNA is TGTGCCAGCAGTGTTTCCGGGAGCGAGCAGTACTTC.

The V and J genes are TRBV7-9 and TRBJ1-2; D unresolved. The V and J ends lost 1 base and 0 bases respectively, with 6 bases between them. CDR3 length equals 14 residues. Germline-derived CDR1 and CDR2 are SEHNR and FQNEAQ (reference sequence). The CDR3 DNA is TGTGCCAGCAGCTTAGGGTCGACTAACTATGGCTACACCTTC. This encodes CASSLGSTNYGYTF.

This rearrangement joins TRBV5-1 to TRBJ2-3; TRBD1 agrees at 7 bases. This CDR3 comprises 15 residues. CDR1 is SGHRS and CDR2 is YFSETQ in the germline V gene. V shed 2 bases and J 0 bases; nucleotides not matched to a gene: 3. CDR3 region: CASSFRDSSTDTQYF. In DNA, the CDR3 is TGCGCCAGCAGCTTTCGGGACAGTAGCACAGATACGCAGTATTTT.

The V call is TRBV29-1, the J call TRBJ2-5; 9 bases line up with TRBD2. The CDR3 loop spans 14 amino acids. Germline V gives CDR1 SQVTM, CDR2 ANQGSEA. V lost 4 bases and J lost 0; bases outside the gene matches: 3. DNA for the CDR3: TGCAGCGTTGTTCTAGCGGGGTACCAAGAGACCCAGTACTTC. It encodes CSVVLAGYQETQYF.

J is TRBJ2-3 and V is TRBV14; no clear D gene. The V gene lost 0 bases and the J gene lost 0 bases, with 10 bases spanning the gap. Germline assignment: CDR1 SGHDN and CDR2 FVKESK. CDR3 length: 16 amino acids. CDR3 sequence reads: CASSQDENDSTDTQYF. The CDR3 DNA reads TGTGCCAGCAGCCAAGATGAGAACGATAGCACAGATACGCAGTATTTT.

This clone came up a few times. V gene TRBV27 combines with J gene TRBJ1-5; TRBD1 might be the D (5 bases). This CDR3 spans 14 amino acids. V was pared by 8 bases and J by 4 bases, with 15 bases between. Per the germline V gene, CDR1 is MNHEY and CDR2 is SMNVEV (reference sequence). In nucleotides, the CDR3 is TGTGCCAGCTCCCCCGGCAGGGCGAATCAGCCCCAGCATTTT. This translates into CASSPGRANQPQHF.

The CDR3 spells CSVEGWTHSNQPQHF. The CDR3 DNA is TGCAGCGTTGAAGGTTGGACCCATAGCAATCAGCCCCAGCATTTT. The J gene is TRBJ1-5, the V gene TRBV29-1; the D is unclear. V lost 1 base, J lost 0 bases, and 10 bases lay in between. This CDR3 spans 15 amino acids. In germline, CDR1 is SQVTM, CDR2 ANQGSEA.

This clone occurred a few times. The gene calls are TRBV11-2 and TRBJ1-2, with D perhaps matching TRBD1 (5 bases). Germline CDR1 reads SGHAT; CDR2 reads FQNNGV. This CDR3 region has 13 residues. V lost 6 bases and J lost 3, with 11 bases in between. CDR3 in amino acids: CASSPGPDYGYTF. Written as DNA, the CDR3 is TGTGCCAGCAGTCCGGGACCGGACTATGGCTACACCTTC.

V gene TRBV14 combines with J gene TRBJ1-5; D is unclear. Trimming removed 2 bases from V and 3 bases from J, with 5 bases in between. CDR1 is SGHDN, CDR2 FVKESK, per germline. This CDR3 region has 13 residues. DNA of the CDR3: TGTGCCAGCAGCCAACGAAACAATCAGCCCCAGCATTTT. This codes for CASSQRNNQPQHF.

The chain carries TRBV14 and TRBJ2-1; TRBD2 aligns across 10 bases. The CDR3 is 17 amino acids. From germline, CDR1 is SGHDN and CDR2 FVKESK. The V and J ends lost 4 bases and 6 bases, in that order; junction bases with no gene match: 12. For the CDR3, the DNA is TGTGCCAGCAGCCCGCCTATTAGCGGGGGGACCGGCAATGAGCAGTTCTTC. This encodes CASSPPISGGTGNEQFF.

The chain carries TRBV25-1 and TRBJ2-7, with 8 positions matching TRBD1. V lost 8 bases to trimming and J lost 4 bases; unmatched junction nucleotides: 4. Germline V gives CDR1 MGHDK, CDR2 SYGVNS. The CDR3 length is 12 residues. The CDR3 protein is CASGTGVYEQYF. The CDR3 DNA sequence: TGTGCCAGCGGGACAGGTGTTTACGAGCAGTACTTC.

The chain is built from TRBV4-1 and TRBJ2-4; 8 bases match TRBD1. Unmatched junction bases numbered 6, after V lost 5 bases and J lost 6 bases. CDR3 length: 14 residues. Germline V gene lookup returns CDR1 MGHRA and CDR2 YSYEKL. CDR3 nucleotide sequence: TGCGCCAGCAGCGACAGGGGTTTTGGAAACATTCAGTACTTC. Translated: CASSDRGFGNIQYF.

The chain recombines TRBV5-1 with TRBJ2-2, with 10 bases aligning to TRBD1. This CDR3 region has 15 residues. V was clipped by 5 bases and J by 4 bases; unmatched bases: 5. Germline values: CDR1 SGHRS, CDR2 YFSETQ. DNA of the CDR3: TGCGCCAGCAGGCCGGGGACAGGGGCCACCGGGGAGCTGTTTTTT. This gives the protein CASRPGTGATGELFF.

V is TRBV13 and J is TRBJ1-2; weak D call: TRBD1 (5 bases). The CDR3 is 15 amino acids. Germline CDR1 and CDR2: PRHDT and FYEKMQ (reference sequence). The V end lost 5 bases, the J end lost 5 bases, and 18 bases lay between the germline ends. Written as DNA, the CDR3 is TGTGCCAGCAGCGAAACCAGGGAAGGGGCATATGGCTACACCTTC. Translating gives CASSETREGAYGYTF.

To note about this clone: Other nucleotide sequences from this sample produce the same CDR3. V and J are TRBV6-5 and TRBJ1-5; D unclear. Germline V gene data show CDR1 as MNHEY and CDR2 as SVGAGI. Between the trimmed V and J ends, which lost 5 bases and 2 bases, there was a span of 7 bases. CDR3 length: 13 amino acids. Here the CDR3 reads CASSPTGNQPQHF. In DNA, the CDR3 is TGTGCCAGCAGTCCCACCGGCAATCAGCCCCAGCATTTT.

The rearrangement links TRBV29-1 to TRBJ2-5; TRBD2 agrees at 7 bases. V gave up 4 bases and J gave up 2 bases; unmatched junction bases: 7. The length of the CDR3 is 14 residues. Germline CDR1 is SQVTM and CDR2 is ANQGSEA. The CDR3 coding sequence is TGCAGCGTTGTCGACCCGGGACTACAAGAGACCCAGTACTTC. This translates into CSVVDPGLQETQYF.

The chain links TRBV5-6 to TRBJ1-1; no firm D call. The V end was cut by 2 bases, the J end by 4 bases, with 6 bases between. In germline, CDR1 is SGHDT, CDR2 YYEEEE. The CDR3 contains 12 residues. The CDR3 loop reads CASSLALTEAFF. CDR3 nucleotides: TGTGCCAGCAGCTTAGCCCTCACTGAAGCTTTCTTT.

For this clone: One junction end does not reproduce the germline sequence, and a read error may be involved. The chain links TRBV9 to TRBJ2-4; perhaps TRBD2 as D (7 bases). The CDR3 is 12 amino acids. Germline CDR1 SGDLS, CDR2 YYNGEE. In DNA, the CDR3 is TGTGCCAGCAGCGTCGGGGGGCCCGGAATGCACTTC. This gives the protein CASSVGGPGMHF.